Listed below are T cell receptor beta chains from one sample, sequenced in a study of blood T cell repertoires in COVID-19. The repertoire was sequenced with immunoSEQ multiplex PCR; TCRdb's copy has only in-frame clones and lacks some. Of roughly 280,000 clones in the sample, around 89% are singletons; the top ten hold 4.1%. The sequencing input was PBMCs or T cells enriched from blood (not recorded which). All receptors come from a woman between 25 and 40 years old with acute COVID-19. The CDR3 runs from the conserved cysteine through the conserved F or W. The D gene is left open where the match is weak. Size is omitted from some rows. Given values are once, few, many or a class for expanded clones.

d_call,v_call,clone_size,j_call,cdr3_nt,cdr3_aa
TRBD2,TRBV28,NA,TRBJ2-1,TGTGCCAGCATTGACGGGACTAGCGGGACATTTGGCGAGCAGTTCTTC,CASIDGTSGTFGEQFF
TRBD2,TRBV7-9,once,TRBJ2-1,TGTGCCAGCAGCTTAGCCGGCAGGGAGGGTATCTACAATGAGCAGTTCTTC,CASSLAGREGIYNEQFF
NA,TRBV3-1/TRBV3-2,NA,TRBJ1-4,TGTGCCAGCAGCCAAGAACAGGGCGATGAAAAACTGTTTTTT,CASSQEQGDEKLFF
TRBD2,TRBV19,NA,TRBJ2-2,TGTGCCAGTACCCATCAATTTCAGCGGGACCGGCACACCGGGGAGCTGTTTTTT,CASTHQFQRDRHTGELFF
NA,TRBV29-1,NA,TRBJ1-4,TGCAGCGTTGCCCTGGGTGCAGGGGTCGAAGAAAAACTGTTTTTT,CSVALGAGVEEKLFF
TRBD2,TRBV11-1,NA,TRBJ2-7,TGTGCCAGCAGCCCGTCGCTAGCGGGAAATTACGAGCAGTACTTC,CASSPSLAGNYEQYF
TRBD1,TRBV4-1,NA,TRBJ2-7,TGCGCCAGCAGCCAAGATAGGACAGGGGTCACCTACGAGCAGTACTTC,CASSQDRTGVTYEQYF
TRBD1,TRBV7-2,NA,TRBJ1-1,TGTGCCAGCAGCTTAGCCGGGACAGGGTTCCCTGAAGCTTTCTTT,CASSLAGTGFPEAFF
NA,TRBV5-1,NA,TRBJ2-1,TGCGCCAGCAGAAAGCAGGGTAATGAGCAGTTCTTC,CASRKQGNEQFF
TRBD2,TRBV10-3,once,TRBJ2-2,TGTGCCATCACCAAAGCGGGAGAGGTCGGGGAGCTGTTTTTT,CAITKAGEVGELFF
TRBD1,TRBV24-1,NA,TRBJ1-1,TGTGCCACCAGTGATTCCGGGACAGGGGCGGACACTGAAGCTTTCTTT,CATSDSGTGADTEAFF
NA,TRBV25-1,once,TRBJ2-7,TGTGCCAGCAGTGATCCCGGGAGTACCTACGAGCAGTACTTC,CASSDPGSTYEQYF
TRBD2,TRBV5-1,NA,TRBJ2-1,TGCGCCAGCAGCTTGGACGGAGGACTAGCGGACGATGAGCAGTTCTTC,CASSLDGGLADDEQFF
NA,TRBV6-5,NA,TRBJ1-2,TGTGCCAGCATGAGGGGCCTTGGGGACATGGAAGGCTACACCTTC,CASMRGLGDMEGYTF
TRBD1,TRBV9,NA,TRBJ1-5,TGTGCCAGCAGCGTAGAGGGACAGGTCAATCAGCCCCAGCATTTT,CASSVEGQVNQPQHF
TRBD1,TRBV18,NA,TRBJ1-1,TGTGCCAGCTCGGGGGACAGTTCTTTAGCTTTCTTT,CASSGDSSLAFF
NA,TRBV12-3/TRBV12-4,NA,TRBJ2-2,TGTGCCAGCAGTCCAGACACCGGGGAGCTGTTTTTT,CASSPDTGELFF
TRBD1,TRBV19,once,TRBJ2-7,TGTGCCAGTACCGAGGACAGGGCACCCTACGAGCAGTACTTC,CASTEDRAPYEQYF
TRBD1,TRBV5-1,NA,TRBJ2-7,TGCGCCAGCAGCTTGGGTTCGACGGGACAGGGCTACGAGCAGTACTTC,CASSLGSTGQGYEQYF
TRBD1,TRBV6-6,NA,TRBJ1-4,TGTGCCAGCAACCGGGACAGGGGTGAAAAACTGTTTTTT,CASNRDRGEKLFF
NA,TRBV9,once,TRBJ2-1,TGTGCCAGCAGCGTAGCCCCGGCTGGCGGTACCTACAATGAGCAGTTCTTC,CASSVAPAGGTYNEQFF
NA,TRBV13,NA,TRBJ1-5,TGTGCCAGCAGCTTAGGGTCGACAGGACACAATCAGCCCCAGCATTTT,CASSLGSTGHNQPQHF
NA,TRBV5-4,NA,TRBJ2-3,TGTGCCAGCAGCTTGGCTAGCGGCACAGATACGCAGTATTTT,CASSLASGTDTQYF
TRBD1,TRBV29-1,NA,TRBJ2-5,TGCAGCGGATACAGGGGAATGGAGACCCAGTACTTC,CSGYRGMETQYF
TRBD1,TRBV13,NA,TRBJ2-7,TGTGCCAGCAGCTTAAGGGACAGGGGCTACGAGCAGTACTTC,CASSLRDRGYEQYF
NA,TRBV10-3,NA,TRBJ1-2,TGTGCCATCAGCGACAATGTCTATGGCTACACCTTC,CAISDNVYGYTF
TRBD1,TRBV16,NA,TRBJ1-5,TGTGCCAGCAAACCCCATGGGGGACAGGGCGAAGGTCAGCCCCAGCATTTT,CASKPHGGQGEGQPQHF
TRBD2,TRBV28,NA,TRBJ2-7,TGTGCCAGCAGACTAGCGGGATCCTACGAGCAGTACTTC,CASRLAGSYEQYF
TRBD2,TRBV28,NA,TRBJ2-1,TGTGCCAGCAGTTCCTGGACTAGCGGGGTCTACAATGAGCAGTTCTTC,CASSSWTSGVYNEQFF